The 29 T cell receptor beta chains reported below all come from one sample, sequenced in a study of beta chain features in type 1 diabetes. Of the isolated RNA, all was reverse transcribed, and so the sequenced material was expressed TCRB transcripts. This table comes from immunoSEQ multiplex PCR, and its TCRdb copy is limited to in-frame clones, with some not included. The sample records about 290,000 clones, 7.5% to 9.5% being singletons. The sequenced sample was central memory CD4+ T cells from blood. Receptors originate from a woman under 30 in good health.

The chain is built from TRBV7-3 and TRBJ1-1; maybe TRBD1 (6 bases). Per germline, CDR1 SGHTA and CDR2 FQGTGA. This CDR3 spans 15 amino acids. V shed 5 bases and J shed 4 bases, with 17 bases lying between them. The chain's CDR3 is CASSSRTGWGTEAFF. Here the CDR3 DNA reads TGTGCCAGCAGCAGCCGAACAGGGTGGGGCACTGAAGCTTTCTTT.

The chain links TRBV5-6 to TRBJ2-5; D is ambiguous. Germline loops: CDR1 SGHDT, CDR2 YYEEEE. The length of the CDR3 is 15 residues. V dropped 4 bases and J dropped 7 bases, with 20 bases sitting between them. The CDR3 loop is CASSQDITRGVTQYF. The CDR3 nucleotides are TGTGCCAGCAGCCAAGATATCACCCGTGGTGTGACCCAGTACTTC.

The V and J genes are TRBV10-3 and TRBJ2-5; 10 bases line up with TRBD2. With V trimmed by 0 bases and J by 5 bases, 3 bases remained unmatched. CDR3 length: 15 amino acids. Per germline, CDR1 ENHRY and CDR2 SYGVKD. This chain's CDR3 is CAISESVSGRETQYF. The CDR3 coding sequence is TGTGCCATCAGTGAGTCGGTTAGCGGGAGGGAGACCCAGTACTTC.

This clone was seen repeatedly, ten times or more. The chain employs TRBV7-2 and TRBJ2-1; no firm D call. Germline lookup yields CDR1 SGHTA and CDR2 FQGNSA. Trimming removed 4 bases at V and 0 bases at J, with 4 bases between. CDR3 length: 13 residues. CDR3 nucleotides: TGTGCCAGCAGCTATAACTCCTACAATGAGCAGTTCTTC. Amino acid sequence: CASSYNSYNEQFF.

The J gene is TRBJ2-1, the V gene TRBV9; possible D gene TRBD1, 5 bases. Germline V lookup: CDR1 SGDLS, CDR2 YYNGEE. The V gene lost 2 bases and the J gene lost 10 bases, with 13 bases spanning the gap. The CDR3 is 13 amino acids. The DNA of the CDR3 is TGTGCCAGCAGCGTCTCGTTGTACAGGGAGCAGTTCTTC. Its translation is CASSVSLYREQFF.

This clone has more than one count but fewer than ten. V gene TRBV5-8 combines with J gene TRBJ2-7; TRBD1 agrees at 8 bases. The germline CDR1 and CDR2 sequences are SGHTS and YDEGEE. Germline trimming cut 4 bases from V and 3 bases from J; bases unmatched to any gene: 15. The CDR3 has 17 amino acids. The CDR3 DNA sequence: TGTGCCAGCAGCGTGGTACCGACAGGGGTTACGGTCTACGAGCAGTACGTC. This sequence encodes CASSVVPTGVTVYEQYV.

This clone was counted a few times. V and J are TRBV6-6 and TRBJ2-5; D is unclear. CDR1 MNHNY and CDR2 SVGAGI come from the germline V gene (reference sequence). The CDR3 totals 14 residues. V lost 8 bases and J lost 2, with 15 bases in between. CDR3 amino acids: CASGFSARQETQYF. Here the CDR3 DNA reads TGTGCCAGCGGGTTTTCAGCCAGACAAGAGACCCAGTACTTC.

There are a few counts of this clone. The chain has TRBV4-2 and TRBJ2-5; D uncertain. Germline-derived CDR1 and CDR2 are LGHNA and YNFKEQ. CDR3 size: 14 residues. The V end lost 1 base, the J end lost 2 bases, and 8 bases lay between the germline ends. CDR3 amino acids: CASSQGAGQETQYF. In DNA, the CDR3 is TGTGCCAGCAGCCAAGGAGCCGGACAAGAGACCCAGTACTTC.

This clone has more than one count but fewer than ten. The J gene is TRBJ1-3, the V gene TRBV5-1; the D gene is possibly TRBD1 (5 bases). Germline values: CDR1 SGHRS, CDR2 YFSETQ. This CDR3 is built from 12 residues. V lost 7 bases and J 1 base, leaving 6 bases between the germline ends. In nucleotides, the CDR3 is TGCGCCAGCCAGGGTTCTGGAAACACCATATATTTT. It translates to CASQGSGNTIYF. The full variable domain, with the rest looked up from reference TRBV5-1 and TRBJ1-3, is KAGVTQTPRYLIKTRGQQVTLSCSPISGHRSVSWYQQTPGQGLQFLFEYFSETQRNKGNFPGRFSGRQFSNSRSEMNVSTLELGDSALYLCASQGSGNTIYFGEGSWLTVV.

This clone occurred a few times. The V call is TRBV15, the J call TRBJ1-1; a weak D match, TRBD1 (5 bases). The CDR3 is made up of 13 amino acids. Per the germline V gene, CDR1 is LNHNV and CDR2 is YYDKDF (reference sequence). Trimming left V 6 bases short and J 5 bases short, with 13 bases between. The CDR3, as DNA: TGTGCCACCAGTAGGAGGGGAGGGACTGAAGCTTTCTTT. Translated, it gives CATSRRGGTEAFF. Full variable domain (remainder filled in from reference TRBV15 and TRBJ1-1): DAMVIQNPRYQVTQFGKPVTLSCSQTLNHNVMYWYQQKSSQAPKLLFHYYDKDFNNEADTPDNFQSRRPNTSFCFLDIRSPGLGDTAMYLCATSRRGGTEAFFGQGTRLTVV.

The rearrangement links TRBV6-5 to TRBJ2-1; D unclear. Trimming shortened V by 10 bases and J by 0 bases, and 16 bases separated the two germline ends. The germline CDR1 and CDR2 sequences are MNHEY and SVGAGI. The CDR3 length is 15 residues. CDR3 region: CATNGGLTSYNEQFF. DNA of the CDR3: TGTGCCACAAACGGTGGGTTGACCTCCTACAATGAGCAGTTCTTC.

CDR3 amino acids: CASSLWSQETQYF. In DNA, the CDR3 is TGTGCCAGCAGCTTATGGTCTCAAGAGACCCAGTACTTC. V gene TRBV7-2 combines with J gene TRBJ2-5, with D unresolved. Trimming stripped 2 bases from V and 2 bases from J, with 6 bases between. The CDR3 is 13 residues long. Germline V gives CDR1 SGHTA, CDR2 FQGNSA.

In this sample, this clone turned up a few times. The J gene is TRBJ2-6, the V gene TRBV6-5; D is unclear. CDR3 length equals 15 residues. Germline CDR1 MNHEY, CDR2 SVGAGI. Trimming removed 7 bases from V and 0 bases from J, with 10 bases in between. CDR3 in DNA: TGTGCCAGCACCCGGGCGCACTCTGGGGCCAACGTCCTGACTTTC. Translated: CASTRAHSGANVLTF.

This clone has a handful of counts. CDR3 protein: CASSLQGLGNEQFF. The CDR3 DNA reads TGTGCCAGCTCACTACAGGGGCTAGGCAATGAGCAGTTCTTC. This chain joins TRBV18 and TRBJ2-1, with 7 positions matching TRBD1. Germline assignment: CDR1 KGHSH and CDR2 LQKENI. The junction had 6 bases not matched to a gene; V was cut back by 4 bases and J by 6 bases. The CDR3 has 14 residues.

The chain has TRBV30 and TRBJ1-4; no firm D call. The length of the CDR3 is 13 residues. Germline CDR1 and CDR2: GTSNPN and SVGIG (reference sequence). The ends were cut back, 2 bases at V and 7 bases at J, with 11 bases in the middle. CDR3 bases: TGTGCCTGGAGTCGGCAGGAACCTGAAAAACTGTTTTTT. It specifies CAWSRQEPEKLFF.

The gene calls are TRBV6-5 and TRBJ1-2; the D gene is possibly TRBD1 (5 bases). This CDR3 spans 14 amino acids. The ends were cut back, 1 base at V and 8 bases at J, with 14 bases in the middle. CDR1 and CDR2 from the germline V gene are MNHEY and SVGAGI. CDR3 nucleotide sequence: TGTGCCAGCAGTTACTTGGGGCCGCCTCGCGGCTACACCTTC. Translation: CASSYLGPPRGYTF.

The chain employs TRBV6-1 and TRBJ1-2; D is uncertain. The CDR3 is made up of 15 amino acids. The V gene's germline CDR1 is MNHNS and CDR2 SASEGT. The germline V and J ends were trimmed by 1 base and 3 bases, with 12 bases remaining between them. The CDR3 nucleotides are TGTGCCAGCAGTGAAGACGGAGACACAGACTATGGCTACACCTTC. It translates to CASSEDGDTDYGYTF.

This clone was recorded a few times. For the CDR3, the DNA is TGTGCCAGCAGTGACACAAGGGGGGAAAAACTGTTTTTT. This sequence encodes CASSDTRGEKLFF. The rearrangement joins TRBV6-1 to TRBJ1-4; perhaps TRBD1 as D (6 bases). Germline CDR1 and CDR2: MNHNS and SASEGT. The V and J ends lost 3 bases and 8 bases respectively, with 10 bases between them. This CDR3 is 13 amino acids long.

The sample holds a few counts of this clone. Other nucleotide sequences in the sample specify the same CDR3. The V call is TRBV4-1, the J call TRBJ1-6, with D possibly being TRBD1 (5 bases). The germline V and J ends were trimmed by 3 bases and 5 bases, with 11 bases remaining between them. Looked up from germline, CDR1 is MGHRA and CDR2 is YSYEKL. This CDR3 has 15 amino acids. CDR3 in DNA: TGCGCCAGCAGCCACCCGGGACGTAATAATTCACCCCTCCACTTT. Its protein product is CASSHPGRNNSPLHF.

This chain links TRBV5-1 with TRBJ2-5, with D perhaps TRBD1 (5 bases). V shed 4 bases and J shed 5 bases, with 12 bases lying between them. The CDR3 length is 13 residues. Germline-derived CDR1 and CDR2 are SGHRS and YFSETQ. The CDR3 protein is CASSPRVGETQYF. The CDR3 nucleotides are TGCGCCAGCAGCCCCAGGGTTGGGGAGACCCAGTACTTC.

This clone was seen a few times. CDR3 in amino acids: CASSSGQGTGNEQFF. CDR3 sequence (DNA): TGCGCCAGCAGCTCAGGACAGGGTACGGGTAATGAGCAGTTCTTC. The chain recombines TRBV5-1 with TRBJ2-1, with TRBD1 matching over 8 bases. Germline V gene data show CDR1 as SGHRS and CDR2 as YFSETQ. J lost 7 bases, V lost 3 bases, and 9 bases had no gene match. The CDR3 runs to 15 residues.

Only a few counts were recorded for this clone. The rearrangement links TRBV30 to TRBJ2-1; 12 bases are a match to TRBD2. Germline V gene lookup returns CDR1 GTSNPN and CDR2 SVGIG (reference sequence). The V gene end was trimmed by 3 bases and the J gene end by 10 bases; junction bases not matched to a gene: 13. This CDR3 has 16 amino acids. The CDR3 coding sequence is TGTGCCTGGAGCGCTCGGTCTAGCGGGAGGGCTCGGGAGCAGTTCTTC. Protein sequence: CAWSARSSGRAREQFF.

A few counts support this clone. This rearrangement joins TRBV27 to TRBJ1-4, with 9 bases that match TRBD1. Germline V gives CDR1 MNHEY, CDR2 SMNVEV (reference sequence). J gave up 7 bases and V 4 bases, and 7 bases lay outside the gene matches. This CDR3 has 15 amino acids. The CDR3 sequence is CASSSLGTGREKLFF. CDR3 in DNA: TGTGCCAGCAGTTCCCTCGGGACAGGGCGTGAAAAACTGTTTTTT.

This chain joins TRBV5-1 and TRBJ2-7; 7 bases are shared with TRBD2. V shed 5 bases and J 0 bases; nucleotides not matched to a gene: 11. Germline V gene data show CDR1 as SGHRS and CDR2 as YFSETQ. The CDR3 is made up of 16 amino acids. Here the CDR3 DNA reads TGCGCCAGCAGTGCCAGGGACTACCAACGCTCCTACGAGCAGTACGTC. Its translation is CASSARDYQRSYEQYV.

The CDR3 DNA is TGCGCCACCCCCATAAGGGACAGGGTTCCGTGCGAGCAGTACTTC. Its protein product is CATPIRDRVPCEQYF. This chain uses TRBV23-1 with TRBJ2-7; 9 bases are shared with TRBD1. TRBV23-1 is designated an ORF whose function remains uncertain. This CDR3 region has 15 residues. Germline trimming cut 10 bases from V and 6 bases from J; bases unmatched to any gene: 16.

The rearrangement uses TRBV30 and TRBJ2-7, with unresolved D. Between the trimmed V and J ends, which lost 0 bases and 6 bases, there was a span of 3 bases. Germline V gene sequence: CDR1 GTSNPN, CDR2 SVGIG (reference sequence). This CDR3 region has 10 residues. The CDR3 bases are TGTGCCTGGAGTGTACTCGAGCAGTACGTC. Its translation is CAWSVLEQYV.

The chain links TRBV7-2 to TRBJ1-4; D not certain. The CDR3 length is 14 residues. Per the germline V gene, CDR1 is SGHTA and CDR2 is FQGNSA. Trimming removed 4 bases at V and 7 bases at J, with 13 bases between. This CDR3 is CASSWSGQGEKLFF. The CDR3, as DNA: TGTGCCAGCAGCTGGAGCGGGCAAGGTGAAAAACTGTTTTTT.

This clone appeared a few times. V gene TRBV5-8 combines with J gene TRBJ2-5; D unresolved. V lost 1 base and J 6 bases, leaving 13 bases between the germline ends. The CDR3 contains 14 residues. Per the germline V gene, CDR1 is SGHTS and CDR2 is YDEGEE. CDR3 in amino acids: CASSLKQAEQTQYF. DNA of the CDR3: TGTGCCAGCAGCTTGAAACAAGCCGAACAGACCCAGTACTTC.

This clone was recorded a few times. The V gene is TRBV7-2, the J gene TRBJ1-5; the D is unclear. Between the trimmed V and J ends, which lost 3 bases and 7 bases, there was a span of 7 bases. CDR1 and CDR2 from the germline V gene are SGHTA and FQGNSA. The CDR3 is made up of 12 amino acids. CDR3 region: CASSFRGQPQHF. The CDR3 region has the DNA TGTGCCAGCAGCTTCCGTGGGCAGCCCCAGCATTTT. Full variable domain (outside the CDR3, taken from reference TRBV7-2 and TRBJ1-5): GAGVSQSPSNKVTEKGKDVELRCDPISGHTALYWYRQSLGQGLEFLIYFQGNSAPDKSGLPSDRFSAERTGGSVSTLTIQRTQQEDSAVYLCASSFRGQPQHFGDGTRLSIL.